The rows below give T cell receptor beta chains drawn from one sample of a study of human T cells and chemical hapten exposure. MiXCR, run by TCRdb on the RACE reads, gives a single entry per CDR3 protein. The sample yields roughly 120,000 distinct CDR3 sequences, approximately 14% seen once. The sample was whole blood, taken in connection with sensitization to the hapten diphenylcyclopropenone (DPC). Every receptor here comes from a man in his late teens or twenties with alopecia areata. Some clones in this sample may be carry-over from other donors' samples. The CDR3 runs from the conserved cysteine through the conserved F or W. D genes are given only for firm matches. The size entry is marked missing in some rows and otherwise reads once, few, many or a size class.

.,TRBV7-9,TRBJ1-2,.,TGTGCCAGCAGCTTATCGGCAGCCTTCTATGGCTACACCTTC,CASSLSAAFYGYTF
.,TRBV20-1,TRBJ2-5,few,TGCAGTGGGGGTGTTCAAGAGACCCAGTACTTC,CSGGVQETQYF
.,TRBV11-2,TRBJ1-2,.,TGTGCCAGCCGTATGGGCCTGAACTATGGCTACACCTTC,CASRMGLNYGYTF
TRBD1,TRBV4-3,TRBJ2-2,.,TGCGCCAGCAGCAAGACAGGGATGGGTGTCGGGGAGCTGTTTTTT,CASSKTGMGVGELFF
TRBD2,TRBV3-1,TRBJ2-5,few,TGTGCCAGCAGCCAAGATGCTAGCGGGGGTCAAGAGACCCAGTACTTC,CASSQDASGGQETQYF
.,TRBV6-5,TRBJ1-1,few,TGTGCCAGCAGTCGTCGCACTGAAGCTTTCTTT,CASSRRTEAFF
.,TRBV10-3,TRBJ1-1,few,TGTGCCATCAGTGCGGGGGGGAACACTGAAGCTTTCTTT,CAISAGGNTEAFF
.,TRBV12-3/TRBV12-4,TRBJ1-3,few,TGTGCCAGCAAACTCGCCGGGAGAAACACCATATATTTT,CASKLAGRNTIYF
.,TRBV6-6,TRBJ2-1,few,TGTGCCAGCAGGGTAGCCCATGAGCAGTTCTTC,CASRVAHEQFF
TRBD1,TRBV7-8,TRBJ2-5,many,TGTGCCAGCAATGGTCACGGACAGGGGGCACGAGAGACCCAGTACTTC,CASNGHGQGARETQYF
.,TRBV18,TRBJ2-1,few,TGTGCCAGCTCAACCCCGGGACTGTACAATGAGCAGTTCTTC,CASSTPGLYNEQFF
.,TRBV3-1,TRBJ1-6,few,TGTGCCAGCAGCCAAGCCCAGGTCTATAATTCACCCCTCCACTTT,CASSQAQVYNSPLHF
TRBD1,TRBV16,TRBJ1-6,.,TGTGCCAGCAGCCGCCCGGGGCAGGGGGATGGTTCACCCCTCCACTTT,CASSRPGQGDGSPLHF
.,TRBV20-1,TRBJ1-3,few,TGCAGTGCCACGGCCAGGCGCTCTGGAAACACCATATATTTT,CSATARRSGNTIYF
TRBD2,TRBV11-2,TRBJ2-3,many,TGTGCCAGCAGCCTTGTCGGGGGGACGGCCACAGATACGCAGTATTTT,CASSLVGGTATDTQYF
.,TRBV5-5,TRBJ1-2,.,TGTGCCAGCAGCTTGCCAGGGATGGATGGCTACACCTTC,CASSLPGMDGYTF
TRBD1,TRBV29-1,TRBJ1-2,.,TGCAGCGCAACTACTATGGACAGGGGGCGCGGCTATGGCTACACCTTC,CSATTMDRGRGYGYTF
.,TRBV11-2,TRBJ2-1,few,TGTGCCAGCAGCTTAGCTCTAGCCGATGAGCAGTTCTTC,CASSLALADEQFF
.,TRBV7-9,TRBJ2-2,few,TGTGCCAGCAGCGCCTGGGATCCCCGGGAGCTGTTTTTT,CASSAWDPRELFF
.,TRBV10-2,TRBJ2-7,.,TGCGCCAGCAGTGAGGATGCGGGGAGGTTCTACGAGCAGTACTTC,CASSEDAGRFYEQYF
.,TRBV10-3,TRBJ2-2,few,TGTGCCATCAGTGAAAACATTCAGGCCGGGGAGCTGTTTTTT,CAISENIQAGELFF
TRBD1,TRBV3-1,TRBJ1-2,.,TGTGCCAGCAGCCAAGATCTCCGACAGGGCCGGCGGGGCTACACCTTC,CASSQDLRQGRRGYTF
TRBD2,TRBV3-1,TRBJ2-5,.,TGTGCCAGCAGCCAAGGGTCTAGCGGCAACCAAGAGACCCAGTACTTC,CASSQGSSGNQETQYF
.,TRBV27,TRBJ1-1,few,TGTGCCAGCGGCGTTTTTAGTGACACTGAAGCTTTCTTT,CASGVFSDTEAFF
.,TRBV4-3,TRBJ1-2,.,TGCGCCAGCAGCCAAGCGAGGAGCTATGGCTACACCTTC,CASSQARSYGYTF
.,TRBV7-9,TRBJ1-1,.,TGTGCCAGCAGCTTATTACGGGGAAGGCCTGAAGCTTTCTTT,CASSLLRGRPEAFF
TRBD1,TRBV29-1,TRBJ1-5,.,TGCAGCGCTTGGACAGGGACTCAGGAGCCCCAGCATTTT,CSAWTGTQEPQHF
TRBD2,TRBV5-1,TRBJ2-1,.,TGCGCCAGCAGCCCCAGCGGACTAGCGGGATACAATGAGCAGTTCTTC,CASSPSGLAGYNEQFF
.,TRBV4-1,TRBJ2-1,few,TGCGCCAGCAGCCCTCCTAGCATCCGGTCCTACAATGAGCAGTTCTTC,CASSPPSIRSYNEQFF
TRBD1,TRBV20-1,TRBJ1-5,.,TGCAGTGCCCTGGGACAGTGGGGCCACAATCAGCCCCAGCATTTT,CSALGQWGHNQPQHF
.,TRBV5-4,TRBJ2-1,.,TGTGCCAGCAGCCAAACAGGGTCCAATGAGCAGTTCTTC,CASSQTGSNEQFF
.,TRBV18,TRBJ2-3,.,TGTGCCAGCTCACCACCCTCCCAGGGGCTAAGCACAGATACGCAGTATTTT,CASSPPSQGLSTDTQYF
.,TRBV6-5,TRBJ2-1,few,TGTGCCAGCAGTTACTCGACAGGGCGTAGGGGGGACGAGCAGTTCTTC,CASSYSTGRRGDEQFF
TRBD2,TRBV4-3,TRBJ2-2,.,TGCGCCAGCAGCCAAGATCCAGTAGCGGGGAGGACGAGAGGGGAGCTGTTTTTT,CASSQDPVAGRTRGELFF
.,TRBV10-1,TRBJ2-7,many,TGCGCCAGCAAGTCCAGGGTGATTGCCTACGAGCAGTACTTC,CASKSRVIAYEQYF
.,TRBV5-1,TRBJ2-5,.,TGCGCCAGCAGGGTCGGAGAGACCCAGTACTTC,CASRVGETQYF
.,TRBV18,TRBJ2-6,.,TGTGCCAGCTCAACCGACTCTGGGGCCAACGTCCTGACTTTC,CASSTDSGANVLTF
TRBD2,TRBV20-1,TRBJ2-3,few,TGCAGTGCTAGAGATCCCCTCGGACTAGCGGGGGCCCGGAAGGTGTCGCAGTATTTT,CSARDPLGLAGARKVSQYF
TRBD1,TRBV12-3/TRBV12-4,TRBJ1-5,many,TGTGCCAGCAACATGGGACAGGGATCGAGCAATCAGCCCCAGCATTTT,CASNMGQGSSNQPQHF
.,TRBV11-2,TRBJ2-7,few,TGTGCCAGCAGCCTAATATCCTTGGCGTACGAGCAGTACTTC,CASSLISLAYEQYF
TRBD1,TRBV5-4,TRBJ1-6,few,TGTGCCAGCAGCCAGGGCGGCTCGGGACAGGGCAATTCACCCCTCCACTTT,CASSQGGSGQGNSPLHF
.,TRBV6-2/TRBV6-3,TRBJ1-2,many,TGTGCCAGCAGTCTGGGGCAGGGCAATGGCTACACCTTC,CASSLGQGNGYTF
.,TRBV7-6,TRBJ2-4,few,TGTGCCAGCAGCTTAAAGGCTGGGGAAAACATTCAGTACTTC,CASSLKAGENIQYF
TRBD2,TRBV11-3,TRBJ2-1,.,TGTGCCAGCAGCTTAGATGAACGGGGGGACTACAATGAGCAGTTCTTC,CASSLDERGDYNEQFF
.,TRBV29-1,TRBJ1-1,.,TGCAGCGTTGAAGGGTACGAAGCTTTCTTT,CSVEGYEAFF
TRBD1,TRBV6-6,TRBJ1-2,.,TGTGCCATCGCAGGGGGTATGGATGGCTACACCTTC,CAIAGGMDGYTF
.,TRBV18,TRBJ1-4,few,TGTGCCAGCTCACCCGGACAAAACGAAAAACTGTTTTTT,CASSPGQNEKLFF
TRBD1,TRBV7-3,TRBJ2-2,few,TGTGCCAGCAGCCTCACCGGGACAGGGGCCGGGGAGCTGTTTTTT,CASSLTGTGAGELFF